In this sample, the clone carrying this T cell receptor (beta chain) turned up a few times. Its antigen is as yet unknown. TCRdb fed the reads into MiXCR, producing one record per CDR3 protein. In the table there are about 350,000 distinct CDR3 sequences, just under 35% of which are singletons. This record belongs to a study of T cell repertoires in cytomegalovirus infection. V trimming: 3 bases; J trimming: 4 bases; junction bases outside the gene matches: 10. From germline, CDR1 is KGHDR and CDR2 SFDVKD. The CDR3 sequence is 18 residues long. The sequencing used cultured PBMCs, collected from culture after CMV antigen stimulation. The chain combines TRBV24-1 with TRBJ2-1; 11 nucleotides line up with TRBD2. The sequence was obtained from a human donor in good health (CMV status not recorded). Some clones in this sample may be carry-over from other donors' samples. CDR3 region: CATSDPTGTSGKYNEQFF. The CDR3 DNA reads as TGTGCCACCAGTGATCCGACCGGGACTAGCGGTAAATACAATGAGCAGTTCTTC.